The clone carrying this T cell receptor beta chain was found many times. Its antigen is undetermined. This entry belongs to a study of T cells in Graves' hyperthyroidism and ophthalmopathy. RNA transcripts yielded amplified TCR beta CDR3 regions. RT-PCR in the first round (using the HTBI primer set) targeted the TCR CDR3. Each CDR3 protein gets one entry after TCRdb re-called the multiplex PCR reads with MiXCR. Here the sample spans around 350,000 distinct CDR3 sequences, about 25% being singletons. The PBMCs studied were ones that came from roughly 9.4 ml fresh peripheral blood. General observations from the study: Most thyroid clonotypes that were expanded above 0.001 also turned up in blood. Model predictions of ophthalmopathy came a median about 6.3 months before onset.

The CDR3 is 15 residues long. The J segment lost 6 bases and the V segment lost 4 bases, leaving 10 bases of the junction unmatched. Germline V lookup: CDR1 SGHAT, CDR2 FQNNGV. The chain carries TRBV11-2 and TRBJ2-3, with 7 bases identical to TRBD2. Material for sequencing was blood. The clonotype comes from a man aged 50-60 years with Graves' hyperthyroidism. CDR3 coding DNA: TGTGCCAGCAGCTCGGGAGGTGGGGACGTGGATACGCAGTATTTT. It is translated as CASSSGGGDVDTQYF.